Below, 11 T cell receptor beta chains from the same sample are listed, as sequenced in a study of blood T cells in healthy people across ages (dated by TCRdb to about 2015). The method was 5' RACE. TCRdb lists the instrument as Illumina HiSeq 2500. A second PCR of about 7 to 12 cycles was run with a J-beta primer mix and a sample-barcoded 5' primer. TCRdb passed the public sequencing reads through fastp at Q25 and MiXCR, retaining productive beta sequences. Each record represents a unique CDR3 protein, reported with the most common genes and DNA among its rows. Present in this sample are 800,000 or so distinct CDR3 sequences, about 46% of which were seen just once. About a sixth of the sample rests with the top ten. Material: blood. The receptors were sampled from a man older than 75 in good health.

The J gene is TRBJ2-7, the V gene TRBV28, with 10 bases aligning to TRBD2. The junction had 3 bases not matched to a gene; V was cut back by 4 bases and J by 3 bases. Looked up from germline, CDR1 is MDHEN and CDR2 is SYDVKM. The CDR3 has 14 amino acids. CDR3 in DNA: TGTGCCAGCAGTTGGACTAGCGGATACTACGAGCAGTACTTC. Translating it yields CASSWTSGYYEQYF.

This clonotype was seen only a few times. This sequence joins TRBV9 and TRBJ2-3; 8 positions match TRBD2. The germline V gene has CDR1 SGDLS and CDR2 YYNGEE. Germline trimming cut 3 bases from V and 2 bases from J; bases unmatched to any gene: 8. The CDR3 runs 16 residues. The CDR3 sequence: CASSGGTSGATDTQYF. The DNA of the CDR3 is TGTGCCAGCAGCGGCGGGACTAGTGGGGCCACAGATACGCAGTATTTT.

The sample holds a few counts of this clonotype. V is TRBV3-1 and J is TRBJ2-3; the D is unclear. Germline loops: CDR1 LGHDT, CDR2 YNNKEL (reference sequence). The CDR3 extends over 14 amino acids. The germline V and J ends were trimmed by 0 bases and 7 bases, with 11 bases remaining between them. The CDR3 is CASSQDHGRYTQYF. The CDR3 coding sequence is TGTGCCAGCAGCCAAGATCATGGACGGTATACGCAGTATTTT.

For the CDR3, the DNA is TGTGCCAGCACCGAATCGGACGGGATCTACGAGCAGTTCTTC. This codes for CASTESDGIYEQFF. The chain recombines TRBV3-1 with TRBJ2-1; possibly TRBD2 for D (5 bases). Germline V lookup: CDR1 LGHDT, CDR2 YNNKEL (reference sequence). The CDR3 runs 14 residues. V shed 7 bases and J shed 10 bases, with 20 bases lying between them.

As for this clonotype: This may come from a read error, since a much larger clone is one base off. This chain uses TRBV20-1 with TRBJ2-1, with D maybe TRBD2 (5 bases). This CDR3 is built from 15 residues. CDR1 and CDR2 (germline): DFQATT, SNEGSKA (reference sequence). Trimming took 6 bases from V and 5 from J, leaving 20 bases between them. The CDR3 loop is CSAKGSSPRDNEQFF. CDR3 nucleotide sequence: TGCAGTGCCAAGGGCTCTAGCCCCCGAGACAATGAGCAGTTCTTC.

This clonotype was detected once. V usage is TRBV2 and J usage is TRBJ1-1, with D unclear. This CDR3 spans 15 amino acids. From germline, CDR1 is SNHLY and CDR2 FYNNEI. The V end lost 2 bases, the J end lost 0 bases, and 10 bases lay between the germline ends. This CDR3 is CASSEYKAVNTEAFF. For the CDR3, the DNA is TGTGCCAGCAGTGAATATAAGGCAGTGAACACTGAAGCTTTCTTT. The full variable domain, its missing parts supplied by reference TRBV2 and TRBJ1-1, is EPEVTQTPSHQVTQMGQEVILRCVPISNHLYFYWYRQILGQKVEFLVSFYNNEISEKSEIFDDQFSVERPDGSNFTLKIRSTKLEDSAMYFCASSEYKAVNTEAFFGQGTRLTVV.

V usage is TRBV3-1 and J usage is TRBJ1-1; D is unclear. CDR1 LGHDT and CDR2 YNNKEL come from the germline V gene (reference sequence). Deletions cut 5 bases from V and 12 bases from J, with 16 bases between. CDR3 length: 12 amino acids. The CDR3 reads CASSTGSPLTFF. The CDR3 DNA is TGTGCCAGCAGCACGGGGAGCCCTCTAACTTTCTTT.

As DNA, the CDR3 is TGCGCCAGCAGCCACCCCGGACTAGCGGGAAAAAGGATCACCGGGGAGCTGTTTTTT. Its protein is CASSHPGLAGKRITGELFF. The V and J genes are TRBV4-1 and TRBJ2-2; TRBD2 matches 12 bases. Germline CDR1 and CDR2: MGHRA and YSYEKL. V lost 3 bases and J lost 4; bases outside the gene matches: 12. This CDR3 spans 19 amino acids.

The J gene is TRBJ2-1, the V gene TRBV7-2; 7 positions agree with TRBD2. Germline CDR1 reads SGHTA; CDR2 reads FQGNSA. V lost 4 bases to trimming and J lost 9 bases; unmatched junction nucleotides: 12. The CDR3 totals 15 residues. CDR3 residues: CASSSYHSTSVEQFF. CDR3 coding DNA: TGTGCCAGCAGCTCATACCATTCCACTAGCGTTGAGCAGTTCTTC.

The CDR3, as DNA: TGCGCCAGCAGCCCGGGCCGGACTAGCGGGATAAGCACAGATACGCAGTATTTT. Residues: CASSPGRTSGISTDTQYF. The V and J genes are TRBV5-1 and TRBJ2-3; 12 bases line up with TRBD2. V was clipped by 4 bases and J by 0 bases; unmatched bases: 9. The germline gives CDR1 SGHRS, CDR2 YFSETQ. This CDR3 is 18 amino acids long.

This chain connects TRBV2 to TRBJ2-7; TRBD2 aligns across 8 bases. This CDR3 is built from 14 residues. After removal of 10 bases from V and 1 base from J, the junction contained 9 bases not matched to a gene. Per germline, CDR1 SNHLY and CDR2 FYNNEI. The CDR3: CATQGAGVSYEQYF. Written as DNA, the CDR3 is TGTGCCACCCAGGGAGCGGGAGTTTCCTACGAGCAGTACTTC.